Listed here are 14 T cell receptor beta chains from one sample, sequenced in a study of T cell repertoires in cytomegalovirus infection. MiXCR, applied by TCRdb to the reads, yields one record per CDR3 protein. The sample records just under 550,000 distinct CDR3 sequences, 26% being singletons. The sample was PBMCs. These receptors were obtained from a human donor in good health (CMV status not recorded). Some clones in this sample may be carry-over from other donors' samples.

This clonotype was seen a handful of times. The V gene is TRBV6-5, the J gene TRBJ2-7; no clear D gene. The V end was cut by 6 bases, the J end by 4 bases, with 37 bases between. The CDR3 is made up of 21 amino acids. Per the germline V gene, CDR1 is MNHEY and CDR2 is SVGAGI. The CDR3 region has the DNA TGTGCCAGCAGACAAGTTGAGATTAGGACCCCTGTAACAAGGGTATCATACGAGCAGTACGTC. It translates to CASRQVEIRTPVTRVSYEQYV.

The CDR3 bases are TGTGCCAGCAGCTCTAGACGAGCGGGAGGGCCTCGAGAGACCCAGTACTTC. It specifies CASSSRRAGGPRETQYF. V is TRBV7-6 and J is TRBJ2-5, with 10 bases that match TRBD2. The CDR3 is 17 residues long. Trimming at V came to 4 bases and at J to 4 bases, leaving 12 bases not matched to a gene. Per the germline V gene, CDR1 is SGHVS and CDR2 is FNYEAQ.

CDR3 region: CATSVGGVGTQYF. CDR3 nucleotide sequence: TGTGCCACCTCCGTAGGGGGAGTGGGTACGCAGTATTTT. The V gene is TRBV6-4, the J gene TRBJ2-3; D possibly corresponds to TRBD1 (6 bases). Germline CDR1 and CDR2: MRHNA and SNTAGT. The length of the CDR3 is 13 residues. V was clipped by 10 bases and J by 8 bases, with 19 bases between them.

J is TRBJ1-4 and V is TRBV7-9, with 7 positions matching TRBD1. CDR1 and CDR2 (germline): SEHNR, FQNEAQ (reference sequence). Trimming removed 1 base from V and 6 bases from J; junction bases left unmatched: 8. The CDR3 has 16 amino acids. CDR3 sequence: CASSLVGGYEDEKLFF. The CDR3 bases are TGTGCCAGCAGCTTAGTAGGGGGCTATGAAGATGAAAAACTGTTTTTT.

The chain joins TRBV7-9 to TRBJ1-1; D perhaps matches TRBD1 (5 bases). Trimming cost V 2 bases and J 5 bases, with 12 bases left between them. The V gene's germline CDR1 is SEHNR and CDR2 FQNEAQ (reference sequence). This CDR3 is built from 14 residues. The DNA of the CDR3 is TGTGCCAGCAGCTTAAGGGTCGAGGGGACTGAAGCTTTCTTT. Protein product: CASSLRVEGTEAFF.

The genes are TRBV7-9 and TRBJ1-1; unclear D gene. This CDR3 has 15 residues. CDR1 is SEHNR and CDR2 is FQNEAQ in the germline V gene (reference sequence). V lost 4 bases to trimming and J lost 1 base, with 13 bases between them. The CDR3 loop reads CASSSDTARNTEAFF. For the CDR3, the DNA is TGTGCCAGCAGCTCCGATACCGCACGGAACACTGAAGCTTTCTTT.

The chain recombines TRBV12-3 or TRBV12-4 with TRBJ1-5; TRBD1 matches 7 bases. V lost 2 bases and J lost 3; bases outside the gene matches: 4. The CDR3 covers 15 residues. In DNA form, the CDR3 reads TGTGCCAGCAGTTTAACAGGGGCGGACAATCAGCCCCAGCATTTT. It specifies CASSLTGADNQPQHF.

This clonotype was observed a few times. The genes are TRBV7-6 and TRBJ1-6; TRBD1 might be the D (5 bases). Germline assignment: CDR1 SGHVS and CDR2 FNYEAQ. This CDR3 spans 15 amino acids. V was pared by 5 bases and J by 10 bases, with 18 bases between. CDR3 DNA sequence: TGTGCCAGCAGCCCGCGGGCAGGGAAAGGGTCACCCCTCCACTTT. This encodes CASSPRAGKGSPLHF.

This clonotype was detected a few times. The rearrangement uses TRBV24-1 and TRBJ2-1; 12 nucleotides line up with TRBD2. J was trimmed by 9 bases and V by 5 bases; bases with no gene match: 13. This CDR3 contains 17 residues. The germline CDR1 and CDR2 sequences are KGHDR and SFDVKD. CDR3 protein: CATSGPLAGGPYSEQFF. DNA for the CDR3: TGTGCCACCAGTGGACCCCTAGCGGGAGGGCCCTATAGTGAGCAGTTCTTC.

This clonotype was seen only once. The V and J genes are TRBV30 and TRBJ1-1; D is perhaps TRBD1 (5 bases). The CDR3 is 13 residues long. Germline V gives CDR1 GTSNPN, CDR2 SVGIG (reference sequence). The V and J ends lost 0 bases and 7 bases respectively, with 12 bases between them. Here the CDR3 reads CAWSVGGDNEAFF. The CDR3 nucleotides read TGTGCCTGGAGTGTAGGAGGGGATAATGAAGCTTTCTTT.

This clonotype has only a few counts. This rearrangement joins TRBV27 to TRBJ1-6; tentative D call: TRBD1 (5 bases). V was shortened by 2 bases and J by 7 bases, with 12 bases between the two germline ends. This CDR3 has 15 amino acids. Germline V CDR1 and CDR2: MNHEY, SMNVEV (reference sequence). This CDR3 reads CASSLVGTPNSPLHF. The CDR3 bases are TGTGCCAGCAGTTTAGTCGGGACGCCCAATTCACCCCTCCACTTT.

The rearrangement uses TRBV7-3 and TRBJ2-5, with 7 bases fitting TRBD2. The CDR3 runs 15 residues. J lost 5 bases, V lost 3 bases, and 9 bases had no gene match. The germline V gene encodes CDR1 SGHTA and CDR2 FQGTGA. The CDR3 DNA sequence: TGTGCCAGCAGCTTGGGCCTTGGGGAGGGGGAGACCCAGTACTTC. Encoded protein: CASSLGLGEGETQYF.

This clonotype has at least ten counts. V and J are TRBV7-9 and TRBJ1-4; 7 bases line up with TRBD1. CDR3 length: 15 amino acids. The ends lost 4 bases at V and 8 bases at J; junction bases unmatched: 10. Germline V gene sequence: CDR1 SEHNR, CDR2 FQNEAQ (reference sequence). CDR3 sequence (DNA): TGTGCCAGCAGCTGGTGGACAGGCTATCACGAAAAACTGTTTTTT. Translated: CASSWWTGYHEKLFF.

This clonotype showed up just a few times. This sequence joins TRBV12-3 or TRBV12-4 and TRBJ1-1; the match to TRBD1 covers 7 bases. J was trimmed by 4 bases and V by 6 bases; bases with no gene match: 2. The CDR3 length is 12 residues. In nucleotides, the CDR3 is TGTGCCAGCAGACCAGGGGGCACTGAAGCTTTCTTT. It is translated as CASRPGGTEAFF.